One and the same sample provided the 15 T cell receptor beta chains below, sequenced in a study of blood T cell repertoires in COVID-19. Generated by immunoSEQ multiplex PCR, the TCRdb table keeps only in-frame clones and is missing some. The sample holds approximately 300,000 clones, 92% seen once. Material for sequencing was PBMCs or T cells enriched from blood (not recorded which). The receptors were gathered from a woman aged 25 to 39 who had recovered from COVID-19.

The count of this clone is one. V and J are TRBV5-4 and TRBJ2-7; TRBD1 is a possible D gene (5 bases). Germline lookup yields CDR1 SGHNT and CDR2 YYREEE (reference sequence). V lost 0 bases and J lost 3, with 10 bases in between. The CDR3 has 14 amino acids. CDR3 sequence (DNA): TGTGCCAGCAGCTTGGATGCAGGGATCTACGAGCAGTACTTC. This encodes CASSLDAGIYEQYF.

The J gene is TRBJ2-3, the V gene TRBV5-6, with 11 bases identical to TRBD1. V dropped 4 bases and J dropped 5; count of bases not matched to a gene: 9. From germline, CDR1 is SGHDT and CDR2 YYEEEE. CDR3 length: 16 amino acids. This CDR3 is CASSLAGQGDLDTQYF. For the CDR3, the DNA is TGTGCCAGCAGCCTCGCGGGACAGGGGGATTTAGATACGCAGTATTTT.

This clone has only a few counts. The chain links TRBV7-2 to TRBJ1-1, with D maybe TRBD1 (5 bases). Germline-derived CDR1 and CDR2 are SGHTA and FQGNSA. The CDR3 spans 13 residues. V lost 4 bases and J lost 7, with 13 bases in between. CDR3 nucleotides: TGTGCCAGCAGCTCCAGACAGTCCGGTGAAGCTTTCTTT. It codes for CASSSRQSGEAFF. Using reference TRBV7-2 and TRBJ1-1 for the parts outside the CDR3, the full variable domain is GAGVSQSPSNKVTEKGKDVELRCDPISGHTALYWYRQSLGQGLEFLIYFQGNSAPDKSGLPSDRFSAERTGGSVSTLTIQRTQQEDSAVYLCASSSRQSGEAFFGQGTRLTVV.

The chain employs TRBV5-4 and TRBJ2-7, with D maybe TRBD1 (7 bases). Germline CDR1 is SGHNT and CDR2 is YYREEE (reference sequence). Trimming shortened V by 3 bases and J by 1 base, and 17 bases separated the two germline ends. The CDR3 has 16 amino acids. The chain's CDR3 is CASSCAGTADSYEQYF. The CDR3 nucleotides are TGTGCCAGCAGCTGTGCGGGGACAGCCGATTCCTACGAGCAGTACTTC.

This chain uses TRBV7-2 with TRBJ2-3; 12 positions agree with TRBD2. Looked up from germline, CDR1 is SGHTA and CDR2 is FQGNSA. The CDR3 spans 15 residues. V gave up 6 bases and J gave up 6 bases; unmatched junction bases: 7. The CDR3 nucleotides read TGTGCCAGCAGGAGGACTAGCGGGGCTGGGGATACGCAGTATTTT. It codes for CASRRTSGAGDTQYF.

The rearrangement uses TRBV27 and TRBJ1-5; 7 nucleotides agree with TRBD1. The CDR3 sequence is 15 residues long. The germline gives CDR1 MNHEY, CDR2 SMNVEV (reference sequence). Trimming removed 5 bases from V and 3 bases from J; junction bases left unmatched: 7. The CDR3 DNA reads TGTGCCAGCAGTCCTTCGGGACAGCCCAATCAGCCCCAGCATTTT. It is translated as CASSPSGQPNQPQHF.

V gene TRBV6-6 combines with J gene TRBJ2-5, with 8 positions matching TRBD1. The CDR3 contains 15 residues. Germline V gene lookup returns CDR1 MNHNY and CDR2 SVGAGI (reference sequence). Trimming took 0 bases from V and 5 from J; bases not matched to a gene: 5. The CDR3 DNA sequence: TGTGCCAGCAGTTACTCGACAGGGGAGTGGGAGACCCAGTACTTC. Translating it yields CASSYSTGEWETQYF.

The genes are TRBV7-2 and TRBJ2-7; TRBD2 might be the D (6 bases). V was cut by 3 bases and J by 6 bases, with 18 bases left in between. Germline V gene data show CDR1 as SGHTA and CDR2 as FQGNSA. The CDR3 is made up of 15 amino acids. The CDR3: CASSLGGGPFVEQYF. Written as DNA, the CDR3 is TGTGCCAGCAGCTTGGGGGGAGGCCCCTTTGTCGAGCAGTACTTC. Based on the CDR3 plus reference TRBV7-2 and TRBJ2-7, the full variable domain is GAGVSQSPSNKVTEKGKDVELRCDPISGHTALYWYRQSLGQGLEFLIYFQGNSAPDKSGLPSDRFSAERTGGSVSTLTIQRTQQEDSAVYLCASSLGGGPFVEQYFGPGTRLTVT.

The genes are TRBV6-2 or TRBV6-3 and TRBJ2-3, with D unclear. Germline V CDR1 and CDR2: MNHEY, SVGEGT. This CDR3 region has 12 residues. Trimming took off 4 bases at V and 6 bases at J, with 8 bases between the two ends. The chain's CDR3 is CASSSSADTQYF. As DNA, the CDR3 is TGTGCCAGCAGTTCCAGCGCTGATACGCAGTATTTT.

V and J are TRBV7-9 and TRBJ2-7, with TRBD2 identical over 7 bases. Germline loops: CDR1 SEHNR, CDR2 FQNEAQ (reference sequence). This CDR3 comprises 13 residues. J was trimmed by 2 bases and V by 8 bases; bases with no gene match: 6. The DNA of the CDR3 is TGTGCCAGCTTGCCTAGCGGCCCCTACGAGCAGTACTTC. Amino acids: CASLPSGPYEQYF.

The chain couples TRBV2 to TRBJ2-3; TRBD1 aligns across 10 bases. Germline V CDR1 and CDR2: SNHLY, FYNNEI. With 8 bases clipped from V and 4 bases from J, the junction kept 9 bases outside the gene matches. The length of the CDR3 is 15 residues. CDR3 sequence: CASSNGQGVADTQYF. Here the CDR3 DNA reads TGTGCCAGCTCCAACGGACAGGGGGTTGCAGATACGCAGTATTTT. Variable domain in full (rest from reference TRBV2 and TRBJ2-3): EPEVTQTPSHQVTQMGQEVILRCVPISNHLYFYWYRQILGQKVEFLVSFYNNEISEKSEIFDDQFSVERPDGSNFTLKIRSTKLEDSAMYFCASSNGQGVADTQYFGPGTRLTVL.

The J gene is TRBJ1-2, the V gene TRBV6-5; the D is unclear. The CDR3 covers 15 residues. The germline gives CDR1 MNHEY, CDR2 SVGAGI. V lost 4 bases and J 6 bases, leaving 18 bases between the germline ends. Written as DNA, the CDR3 is TGTGCCAGCAGTTCGCGCTGGAGTGGCGAGGATGGCTACACCTTC. Protein sequence: CASSSRWSGEDGYTF.

The rearrangement links TRBV29-1 to TRBJ2-1; 7 bases fit TRBD2. The CDR3 loop spans 16 amino acids. V gave up 1 base and J gave up 5 bases; unmatched junction bases: 11. In germline, CDR1 is SQVTM, CDR2 ANQGSEA. The CDR3 DNA reads as TGCAGCGTTGAAGGGGGAGGGTTCCTAGCGGACAATGAGCAGTTCTTC. This codes for CSVEGGGFLADNEQFF.

This chain links TRBV4-3 with TRBJ2-3; 13 positions agree with TRBD2. The CDR3 extends over 15 amino acids. J was trimmed by 10 bases and V by 1 base; bases with no gene match: 5. Germline assignment: CDR1 LGHNA and CDR2 YSLEER. CDR3 loop: CASSQGLAGGQPQYF. CDR3 nucleotide sequence: TGCGCCAGCAGCCAAGGACTAGCGGGGGGCCAGCCGCAGTATTTT.

The V call is TRBV5-4, the J call TRBJ2-5; 10 nucleotides match TRBD2. The trim removed 0 bases at V and 5 bases at J, leaving 4 bases unmatched. The CDR3 is made up of 15 amino acids. CDR1 and CDR2 from the germline V gene are SGHNT and YYREEE (reference sequence). Here the CDR3 DNA reads TGTGCCAGCAGCTTGGGAATTAGCGGGGGGGAGACCCAGTACTTC. Protein product: CASSLGISGGETQYF.